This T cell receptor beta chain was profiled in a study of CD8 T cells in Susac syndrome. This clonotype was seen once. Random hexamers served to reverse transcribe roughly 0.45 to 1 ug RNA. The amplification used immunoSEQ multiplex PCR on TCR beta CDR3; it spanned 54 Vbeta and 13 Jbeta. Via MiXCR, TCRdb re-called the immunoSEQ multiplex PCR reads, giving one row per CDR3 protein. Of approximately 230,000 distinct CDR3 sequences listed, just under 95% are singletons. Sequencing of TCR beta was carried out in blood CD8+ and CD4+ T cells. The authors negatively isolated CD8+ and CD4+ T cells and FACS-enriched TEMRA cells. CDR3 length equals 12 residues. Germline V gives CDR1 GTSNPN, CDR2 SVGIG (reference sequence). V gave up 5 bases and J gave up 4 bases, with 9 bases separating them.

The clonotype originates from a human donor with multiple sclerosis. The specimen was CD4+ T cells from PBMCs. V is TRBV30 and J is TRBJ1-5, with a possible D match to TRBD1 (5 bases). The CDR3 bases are TGTGCCTGGGCAGGGAAGAATCAGCCCCAGCATTTT. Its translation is CAWAGKNQPQHF.